The next 10 T cell receptor beta chains were all read from a single sample in a study of blood T cell repertoires in COVID-19. Produced via immunoSEQ multiplex PCR; TCRdb's table is partial and in-frame only. The data show roughly 80,000 clones, about 80% seen once. The sequenced material came from peripheral blood. These receptors all come from a human donor in a cohort sampled during active COVID-19.

Only one count was recorded for this clone. The chain is built from TRBV11-3 and TRBJ2-1, with TRBD2 matching over 11 bases. Germline lookup yields CDR1 SGHNT and CDR2 YENEEA. V lost 5 bases and J lost 4; bases outside the gene matches: 1. The CDR3 contains 14 residues. The CDR3 loop is CASSRTSGYNEQFF. The CDR3 bases are TGTGCCAGCAGCCGGACTAGCGGGTACAATGAGCAGTTCTTC.

The chain combines TRBV19 with TRBJ2-5; 8 nucleotides line up with TRBD1. In germline, CDR1 is LNHDA, CDR2 SQIVND (reference sequence). The CDR3 runs to 13 residues. Unmatched junction bases numbered 0, after V lost 3 bases and J lost 3 bases. CDR3 sequence reads: CASSMTGEETQYF. The CDR3 region has the DNA TGTGCCAGTAGTATGACAGGGGAAGAGACCCAGTACTTC.

The genes are TRBV11-3 and TRBJ2-1; D is perhaps TRBD1 (8 bases). Germline values: CDR1 SGHNT, CDR2 YENEEA. The CDR3 is 19 residues long. Trimming pared 5 bases from V and 7 bases from J, leaving 30 bases between. The CDR3 DNA follows: TGTGCCAGCAGCACCAGGACAGGGACGGTCCCGGGACTAAAGAATGAGCAGTTCTTC. Amino acid sequence: CASSTRTGTVPGLKNEQFF.

The CDR3 DNA sequence: TGTGCCAGCGCCCAACCTCCCAACATCTACGAGCAGTACTTC. This encodes CASAQPPNIYEQYF. The rearrangement links TRBV18 to TRBJ2-7; D gene uncertain. CDR1 and CDR2 (germline): KGHSH, LQKENI. This CDR3 has 14 amino acids. The V end lost 8 bases, the J end lost 3 bases, and 17 bases lay between the germline ends.

V usage is TRBV7-3 and J usage is TRBJ1-1, with 8 bases matching TRBD1. The CDR3 consists of 17 residues. The germline gives CDR1 SGHTA, CDR2 FQGTGA. Trimming at V came to 0 bases and at J to 1 base, leaving 7 bases not matched to a gene. As DNA, the CDR3 is TGTGCCAGCAGCTTAACGGCAGGGGGCAGGTGGAACACTGAAGCTTTCTTT. This gives the protein CASSLTAGGRWNTEAFF.

The sample holds one count of this clone. V is TRBV29-1 and J is TRBJ2-7, with TRBD1 matching over 8 bases. The V gene end was trimmed by 1 base and the J gene end by 2 bases; junction bases not matched to a gene: 4. The CDR3 covers 14 residues. Germline V gene sequence: CDR1 SQVTM, CDR2 ANQGSEA. The CDR3 DNA sequence: TGCAGCGTTGAAGTTTGGGACAGGCCCTACGAGCAGTACTTC. Its protein product is CSVEVWDRPYEQYF.

V is TRBV6-5 and J is TRBJ2-7; 7 bases are a match to TRBD1. V lost 2 bases, J lost 0 bases, and 7 bases stayed unmatched. Germline CDR1 and CDR2: MNHEY and SVGAGI. The CDR3 length is 16 residues. The CDR3 DNA reads TGTGCCAGCAGTTACCCCCGACAGGGAAGCTCCTACGAGCAGTACTTC. Its translation is CASSYPRQGSSYEQYF.

The chain uses TRBV18 and TRBJ2-1, with D uncertain. The CDR3 is 14 residues long. V lost 0 bases, J lost 4 bases, and 7 bases lay in between. Germline V lookup: CDR1 KGHSH, CDR2 LQKENI. The CDR3 protein is CASSPPTLYNEQFF. The DNA for the CDR3 is TGTGCCAGCTCACCACCGACACTGTACAATGAGCAGTTCTTC.

This chain connects TRBV6-1 to TRBJ2-3, with TRBD2 matching 7 bases. This CDR3 is built from 16 residues. CDR1 and CDR2 (germline): MNHNS, SASEGT. Trimming took 4 bases from V and 2 from J; bases not matched to a gene: 9. The DNA of the CDR3 is TGTGCCAGCAGTGTAAGGGGAGGGGACCCCACAGATACGCAGTATTTT. Its translation: CASSVRGGDPTDTQYF.

V gene TRBV4-2 combines with J gene TRBJ2-2; 10 bases fit TRBD2. The CDR3 contains 14 residues. Germline assignment: CDR1 LGHNA and CDR2 YNFKEQ. J gave up 7 bases and V 5 bases, and 4 bases lay outside the gene matches. Written as DNA, the CDR3 is TGTGCCAGCAGCTTAGCGGGGGGCGGCGGGGAGCTGTTTTTT. Encoded protein: CASSLAGGGGELFF.